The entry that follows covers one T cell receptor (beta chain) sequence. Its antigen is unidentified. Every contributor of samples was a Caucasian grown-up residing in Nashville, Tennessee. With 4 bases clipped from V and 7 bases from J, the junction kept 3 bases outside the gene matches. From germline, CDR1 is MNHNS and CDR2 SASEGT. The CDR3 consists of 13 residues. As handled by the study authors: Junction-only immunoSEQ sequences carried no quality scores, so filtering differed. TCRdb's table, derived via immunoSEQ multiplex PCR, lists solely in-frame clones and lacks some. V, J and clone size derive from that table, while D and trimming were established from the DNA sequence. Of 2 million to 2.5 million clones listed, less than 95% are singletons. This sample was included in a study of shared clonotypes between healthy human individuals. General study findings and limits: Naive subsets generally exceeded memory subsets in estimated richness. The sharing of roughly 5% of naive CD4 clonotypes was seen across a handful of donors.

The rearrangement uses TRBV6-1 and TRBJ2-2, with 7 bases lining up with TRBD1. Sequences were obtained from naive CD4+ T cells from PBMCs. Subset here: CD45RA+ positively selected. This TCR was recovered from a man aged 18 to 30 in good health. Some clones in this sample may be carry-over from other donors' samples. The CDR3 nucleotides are TGTGCCAGCAGTGTAACAGGGGTCGGGGAGCTGTTTTTT. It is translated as CASSVTGVGELFF.